One sample yielded the 23 T cell receptor beta chains listed below, sequenced in a study of PD-1 blockade in mismatch repair-deficient tumors (dated by TCRdb to 2015 to 2018). The library was prepared using the immunoSEQ multiplex PCR assay. TCRdb carries this immuneACCESS record with in-frame sequences only. Its versions omit some clonotypes, under half of them owing to an unresolved V gene in the studies checked, with the rest unexplained. The sample yields about 39,000 clones; over 80% were counted once. The top ten hold about 1% of the sample. This sample comprised PBMCs, obtained approximately 41 weeks after starting pembrolizumab. The receptors were sampled from an adult with mismatch repair-deficient cancer.

V gene TRBV28 combines with J gene TRBJ2-2, with D maybe TRBD1 (5 bases). Germline CDR1 and CDR2: MDHEN and SYDVKM. V shed 7 bases and J shed 4 bases, with 7 bases lying between them. This CDR3 comprises 12 residues. The CDR3 is CASNGATGELFF. CDR3 DNA sequence: TGTGCCAGCAATGGGGCCACCGGGGAGCTGTTTTTT.

The sample holds one count of this clone. The J gene is TRBJ1-5, the V gene TRBV6-6, with TRBD1 matching over 10 bases. The CDR3 length is 15 residues. Germline V CDR1 and CDR2: MNHNY, SVGAGI (reference sequence). The V segment lost 4 bases and the J segment 6 bases; nucleotides outside the gene matches: 6. The DNA of the CDR3 is TGTGCCAGCAGTTCCGGACAGGGGGTTCTTCAGCCCCAGCATTTT. Protein: CASSSGQGVLQPQHF.

This chain uses TRBV12-5 with TRBJ1-5; D ambiguous. This CDR3 has 15 residues. The V and J ends lost 2 bases and 3 bases respectively, with 11 bases between them. CDR1 and CDR2 from the germline V gene are LGHNT and FRNRAP. CDR3 amino acids: CASGLYEGTNQPQHF. CDR3 DNA: TGTGCTAGTGGTTTGTATGAGGGTACCAATCAGCCCCAGCATTTT. The full variable domain, in which reference TRBV12-5 and TRBJ1-5 provide the parts outside the CDR3, is DARVTQTPRHKVTEMGQEVTMRCQPILGHNTVFWYRQTMMQGLELLAYFRNRAPLDDSGMPKDRFSAEMPDATLATLKIQPSEPRDSAVYFCASGLYEGTNQPQHFGDGTRLSIL.

The CDR3 DNA sequence: TGTGCCAGCTCATCCCGACAGGAAAGCTCTGGAAACACCATATATTTT. It encodes CASSSRQESSGNTIYF. The rearrangement links TRBV18 to TRBJ1-3, with D tentatively TRBD1 (6 bases). The V end lost 5 bases, the J end lost 0 bases, and 14 bases lay between the germline ends. Per germline, CDR1 KGHSH and CDR2 LQKENI. This CDR3 comprises 16 residues.

In its sample, this clone was seen a few times. This sequence joins TRBV6-1 and TRBJ2-7; 12 bases are a match to TRBD2. Trimming removed 9 bases from V and 4 bases from J; junction bases left unmatched: 4. The CDR3 extends over 13 amino acids. Looked up from germline, CDR1 is MNHNS and CDR2 is SASEGT. The CDR3, as DNA: TGTGCCAGTCTAGCGGGAGGGCCATACGAGCAGTACTTC. This sequence encodes CASLAGGPYEQYF.

The chain recombines TRBV19 with TRBJ1-5; tentatively, D is TRBD1 (6 bases). CDR1 LNHDA and CDR2 SQIVND come from the germline V gene (reference sequence). V gave up 10 bases and J gave up 0 bases, with 10 bases separating them. CDR3 length: 13 residues. Here the CDR3 reads CATQGNSNQPQHF. As DNA, the CDR3 is TGTGCCACCCAGGGGAATAGCAATCAGCCCCAGCATTTT. Full variable domain (outside the CDR3, taken from reference TRBV19 and TRBJ1-5): DGGITQSPKYLFRKEGQNVTLSCEQNLNHDAMYWYRQDPGQGLRLIYYSQIVNDFQKGDIAEGYSVSREKKESFPLTVTSAQKNPTAFYLCATQGNSNQPQHFGDGTRLSIL.

The chain uses TRBV7-9 and TRBJ1-1; D is uncertain. V was pared by 3 bases and J by 3 bases, with 14 bases between. Germline assignment: CDR1 SEHNR and CDR2 FQNEAQ (reference sequence). The CDR3 loop spans 15 amino acids. The CDR3 spells CASSFSWEADTEAFF. CDR3 sequence (DNA): TGTGCCAGCAGCTTTAGTTGGGAGGCGGACACTGAAGCTTTCTTT.

The genes are TRBV16 and TRBJ2-7; D is ambiguous. Germline loops: CDR1 KGHSY, CDR2 FQNENV. The ends were cut back, 0 bases at V and 3 bases at J, with 6 bases in the middle. CDR3 length equals 13 residues. This CDR3 is CASSQSYSYEQYF. The CDR3 nucleotides are TGTGCCAGCAGCCAATCGTACAGCTACGAGCAGTACTTC.

The chain recombines TRBV14 with TRBJ2-3, with unresolved D. This CDR3 spans 13 amino acids. The ends were cut back, 0 bases at V and 3 bases at J, with 4 bases in the middle. Germline V gene sequence: CDR1 SGHDN, CDR2 FVKESK. CDR3 in amino acids: CASSQDGTDTQYF. CDR3 DNA: TGTGCCAGCAGCCAAGACGGGACAGATACGCAGTATTTT.

The gene calls are TRBV28 and TRBJ1-2, with a possible D match to TRBD1 (5 bases). V was shortened by 6 bases and J by 8 bases, with 10 bases between the two germline ends. The CDR3 is 11 amino acids. Germline V lookup: CDR1 MDHEN, CDR2 SYDVKM. The CDR3 DNA follows: TGTGCCAGCAGCTGGGGGGTGGGCTACACCTTC. This codes for CASSWGVGYTF.

This sequence joins TRBV2 and TRBJ2-3; D is ambiguous. Per the germline V gene, CDR1 is SNHLY and CDR2 is FYNNEI. The length of the CDR3 is 14 residues. V gave up 8 bases and J gave up 0 bases, with 12 bases separating them. CDR3 bases: TGTGCCAGCGTACGAGTTCTAAGCACAGATACGCAGTATTTT. This codes for CASVRVLSTDTQYF.

This clone was seen a few times. The rearrangement links TRBV7-9 to TRBJ2-7; possible D gene TRBD2, 6 bases. CDR1 SEHNR and CDR2 FQNEAQ come from the germline V gene (reference sequence). Trimming shortened V by 1 base and J by 3 bases, and 10 bases separated the two germline ends. This CDR3 region has 14 residues. This CDR3 is CASSLGGGVYEQYF. CDR3 in DNA: TGTGCCAGCAGCTTAGGGGGCGGGGTCTACGAGCAGTACTTC. Combining the CDR3 with reference TRBV7-9 and TRBJ2-7 gives the whole variable domain DTGVSQNPRHKITKRGQNVTFRCDPISEHNRLYWYRQTLGQGPEFLTYFQNEAQLEKSRLLSDRFSAERPKGSFSTLEIQRTEQGDSAMYLCASSLGGGVYEQYFGPGTRLTVT.

The J gene is TRBJ2-1, the V gene TRBV13, with TRBD2 as a possible D gene (9 bases). There are 16 residues in the CDR3. Germline CDR1 PRHDT, CDR2 FYEKMQ (reference sequence). The V gene lost 5 bases and the J gene lost 8 bases, with 22 bases spanning the gap. CDR3 bases: TGTGCCAGCAGCAAACTTGGGCTAGCGGGACAGGATGAGCAGTTCTTC. It codes for CASSKLGLAGQDEQFF.

With respect to this clone: The junction and the germline gene differ at one end; a read error may be behind it. The chain links TRBV7-2 to TRBJ2-1, with no clear D. This CDR3 comprises 11 residues. The germline V gene encodes CDR1 SGHTA and CDR2 FQGNSA. The CDR3 loop is CASSFYYEQFF. DNA for the CDR3: TGTGCCAGCAGCTTCTACTATGAGCAGTTCTTC. Using reference TRBV7-2 and TRBJ2-1 for the parts outside the CDR3, the full variable domain is GAGVSQSPSNKVTEKGKDVELRCDPISGHTALYWYRQSLGQGLEFLIYFQGNSAPDKSGLPSDRFSAERTGGSVSTLTIQRTQQEDSAVYLCASSFYYEQFFGPGTRLTVL.

The chain employs TRBV19 and TRBJ2-5; D unclear. Trimming took off 5 bases at V and 4 bases at J, with 11 bases between the two ends. Germline V CDR1 and CDR2: LNHDA, SQIVND (reference sequence). This CDR3 region has 13 residues. CDR3 nucleotides: TGTGCCAGTAGTCCCGGTTCGTTAGAGACCCAGTACTTC. This sequence encodes CASSPGSLETQYF.

The V gene is TRBV7-2, the J gene TRBJ1-5; 10 bases line up with TRBD1. Unmatched junction bases numbered 10, after V lost 4 bases and J lost 7 bases. CDR3 length equals 16 residues. Per germline, CDR1 SGHTA and CDR2 FQGNSA. The CDR3 protein is CASSSLGDRGYQPQHF. CDR3 nucleotide sequence: TGTGCCAGCAGCTCATTAGGGGACAGGGGATACCAGCCCCAGCATTTT.

This chain connects TRBV28 to TRBJ1-5; D uncertain. Trimming removed 4 bases at V and 4 bases at J, with 11 bases between. CDR1 is MDHEN, CDR2 SYDVKM, per germline. CDR3 length equals 14 residues. CDR3 protein: CASSSLSPNQPQHF. CDR3 sequence (DNA): TGTGCCAGCAGTTCCTTGTCCCCTAATCAGCCCCAGCATTTT.

This CDR3 is CASSPGQGLGDTQYF. CDR3 in DNA: TGTGCCAGCTCACCAGGGCAGGGCCTCGGAGATACGCAGTATTTT. The chain recombines TRBV18 with TRBJ2-3; maybe TRBD1 (5 bases). The CDR3 sequence is 15 residues long. Germline V gene lookup returns CDR1 KGHSH and CDR2 LQKENI. The V end was cut by 2 bases, the J end by 5 bases, with 14 bases between.

This clone occurred once. The genes are TRBV18 and TRBJ1-1, with D possibly matching TRBD1 (5 bases). Trimming shortened V by 1 base and J by 7 bases, and 13 bases separated the two germline ends. The CDR3 loop spans 14 amino acids. Germline assignment: CDR1 KGHSH and CDR2 LQKENI. As DNA, the CDR3 is TGTGCCAGCTCACCACGGCAGGGTATAGGTGAAGCTTTCTTT. Its protein product is CASSPRQGIGEAFF.

This sequence joins TRBV9 and TRBJ1-2; possibly TRBD1 for D (5 bases). V gave up 0 bases and J gave up 0 bases, with 9 bases separating them. The CDR3 consists of 15 residues. Looked up from germline, CDR1 is SGDLS and CDR2 is YYNGEE. The chain's CDR3 is CASSVDGHPNYGYTF. The CDR3 DNA reads as TGTGCCAGCAGCGTAGACGGACACCCTAACTATGGCTACACCTTC.

This CDR3 reads CASSPAGGEGRRGLNTEAFF. The DNA for the CDR3 is TGCGCCAGCAGCCCCGCAGGGGGCGAAGGGAGACGAGGATTGAACACTGAAGCTTTCTTT. The chain uses TRBV5-1 and TRBJ1-1; TRBD1 aligns across 8 bases. From germline, CDR1 is SGHRS and CDR2 YFSETQ. This CDR3 spans 20 amino acids. V lost 4 bases and J lost 0; bases outside the gene matches: 20. Based on the CDR3 plus reference TRBV5-1 and TRBJ1-1, the full variable domain is KAGVTQTPRYLIKTRGQQVTLSCSPISGHRSVSWYQQTPGQGLQFLFEYFSETQRNKGNFPGRFSGRQFSNSRSEMNVSTLELGDSALYLCASSPAGGEGRRGLNTEAFFGQGTRLTVV.

V and J are TRBV5-1 and TRBJ2-1; 7 bases are shared with TRBD2. Germline trimming cut 4 bases from V and 10 bases from J; bases unmatched to any gene: 8. The V gene's germline CDR1 is SGHRS and CDR2 YFSETQ. The CDR3 runs to 13 residues. In nucleotides, the CDR3 is TGCGCCAGCAGCAGCGGGACTACGACGGAGCAGTTCTTC. Translation gives CASSSGTTTEQFF.

Notes on this clone: The germline gene is not matched at one end of the junction; a read error may be the cause. The CDR3 region is CASREDWARSVGGYTF. CDR3 nucleotides: TGTGCCAGCAGGGAAGACTGGGCCAGAAGTGTTGGAGGCTACACCTTC. This rearrangement joins TRBV6-1 to TRBJ1-2; the D is unclear. The CDR3 consists of 16 residues. From germline, CDR1 is MNHNS and CDR2 SASEGT.